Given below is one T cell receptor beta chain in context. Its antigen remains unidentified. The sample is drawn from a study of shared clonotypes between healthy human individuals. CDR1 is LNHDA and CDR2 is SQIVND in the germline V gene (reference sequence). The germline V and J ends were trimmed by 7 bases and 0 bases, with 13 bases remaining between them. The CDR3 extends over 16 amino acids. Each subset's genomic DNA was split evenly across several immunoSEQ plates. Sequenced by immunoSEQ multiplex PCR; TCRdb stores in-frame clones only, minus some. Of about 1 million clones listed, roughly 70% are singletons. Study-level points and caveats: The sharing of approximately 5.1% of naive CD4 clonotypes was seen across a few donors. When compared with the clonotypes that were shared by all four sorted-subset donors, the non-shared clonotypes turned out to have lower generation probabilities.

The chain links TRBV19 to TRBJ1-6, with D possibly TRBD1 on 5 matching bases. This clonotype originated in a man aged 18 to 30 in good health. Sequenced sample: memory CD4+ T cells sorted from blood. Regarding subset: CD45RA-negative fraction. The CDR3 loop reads CASKPQASSYNSPLHF. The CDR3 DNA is TGTGCCAGTAAACCACAGGCGAGCTCCTATAATTCACCCCTCCACTTT.